The 12 T cell receptor beta chains presented below share a single source sample, sequenced in a study of T cells in Graves' hyperthyroidism and ophthalmopathy. TCR beta CDR3 regions were amplified from RNA. The study used the HTBI primer set for a first-round RT-PCR of the TCR CDR3. TCRdb fed the multiplex PCR reads into MiXCR, producing one record per CDR3 protein. The data contain some 300,000 distinct CDR3 sequences, 16% of them singletons. The specimen was blood. Receptor source: a young man with Graves' hyperthyroidism.

The chain uses TRBV11-2 and TRBJ1-5; tentative D call: TRBD1 (5 bases). This CDR3 region has 15 residues. Germline V CDR1 and CDR2: SGHAT, FQNNGV. V lost 0 bases, J lost 3 bases, and 9 bases lay in between. The CDR3, as DNA: TGTGCCAGCAGCTTAGACTGGACATCCAATCAGCCCCAGCATTTT. Its protein product is CASSLDWTSNQPQHF.

CDR3 sequence: CSARDLGKGADTIYF. DNA for the CDR3: TGCAGTGCTAGAGATCTCGGAAAGGGGGCTGACACCATATATTTT. The gene calls are TRBV20-1 and TRBJ1-3; 7 positions match TRBD1. The CDR3 loop spans 15 amino acids. CDR1 is DFQATT, CDR2 SNEGSKA, per germline (reference sequence). Trimming cost V 0 bases and J 8 bases; bases outside gene matches: 10.

Turning to this clonotype: This clone may be a read error of a much larger clone one base away. The rearrangement uses TRBV28 and TRBJ2-1, with 10 bases matching TRBD2. The CDR3 has 16 residues. Looked up from germline, CDR1 is MDHEN and CDR2 is SYDVKM. DNA of the CDR3: TGTGCCTGCAGGGACCCACTAGCGGGAATCTACAATGAGCAGTTCTTC. It specifies CACRDPLAGIYNEQFF. The full variable domain, rest sourced from reference TRBV28 and TRBJ2-1, is DVKVTQSSRYLVKRTGEKVFLECVQDMDHENMFWYRQDPGLGLRLIYFSYDVKMKEKGDIPEGYSVSREKKERFSLILESASTNQTSMYLCACRDPLAGIYNEQFFGPGTRLTVL.

V and J are TRBV20-1 and TRBJ2-3; TRBD2 matches at 7 bases. CDR1 and CDR2 from the germline V gene are DFQATT and SNEGSKA (reference sequence). This CDR3 has 22 amino acids. V lost 0 bases and J lost 0; bases outside the gene matches: 24. This CDR3 is CSARDLLRPGGSLWDSTDTQYF. CDR3 bases: TGCAGTGCTAGAGATCTCCTAAGGCCGGGCGGGAGTTTGTGGGATAGCACAGATACGCAGTATTTT.

This clonotype was seen at least ten times. The chain links TRBV11-2 to TRBJ2-7, with 8 bases that match TRBD2. The CDR3 consists of 17 residues. Losses at the gene ends were 1 base for V and 2 bases for J; bases not matched to a gene: 10. Germline V gene lookup returns CDR1 SGHAT and CDR2 FQNNGV. The CDR3: CASSLGGVTSVAYEQYF. CDR3 DNA: TGTGCCAGCAGCTTAGGGGGGGTGACTAGCGTAGCCTACGAGCAGTACTTC.

This clonotype occurred many times. This rearrangement joins TRBV28 to TRBJ2-7, with 10 bases identical to TRBD2. Trimming took 6 bases from V and 5 from J; bases not matched to a gene: 10. Germline V lookup: CDR1 MDHEN, CDR2 SYDVKM. CDR3 length equals 15 residues. This chain's CDR3 is CASRIPGTSVNEQYF. CDR3 DNA sequence: TGTGCCAGCAGGATCCCCGGGACTAGCGTAAACGAGCAGTACTTC. The variable domain in full, completed from reference TRBV28 and TRBJ2-7, reads DVKVTQSSRYLVKRTGEKVFLECVQDMDHENMFWYRQDPGLGLRLIYFSYDVKMKEKGDIPEGYSVSREKKERFSLILESASTNQTSMYLCASRIPGTSVNEQYFGPGTRLTVT.

The CDR3: CASSLSRTLQAEKLFF. CDR3 in DNA: TGTGCCAGCAGTTTATCGAGGACCCTCCAGGCCGAAAAACTGTTTTTT. J is TRBJ1-4 and V is TRBV27; no clear D gene. CDR1 MNHEY and CDR2 SMNVEV come from the germline V gene (reference sequence). This CDR3 has 16 residues. Trimming stripped 0 bases from V and 8 bases from J, with 16 bases between.

This clonotype has ten or more counts. J is TRBJ1-2 and V is TRBV27; D gene uncertain. CDR1 and CDR2 from the germline V gene are MNHEY and SMNVEV (reference sequence). CDR3 length: 13 residues. The V end was cut by 6 bases, the J end by 2 bases, with 10 bases between. In DNA form, the CDR3 reads TGTGCCAGCAGGGAGAACCTAAACTATGGCTACACCTTC. Translation gives CASRENLNYGYTF.

The chain recombines TRBV19 with TRBJ1-2; possibly TRBD1 for D (6 bases). CDR1 and CDR2 (germline): LNHDA, SQIVND (reference sequence). This CDR3 comprises 15 residues. Trimming removed 5 bases from V and 7 bases from J, with 20 bases in between. The chain's CDR3 is CASSFQQGVGGGYTF. DNA for the CDR3: TGTGCCAGTAGTTTCCAACAGGGCGTAGGGGGTGGCTACACCTTC.

This clonotype has a count of ten or more. The chain joins TRBV5-8 to TRBJ2-5; no clear D. This CDR3 spans 13 amino acids. The V end was cut by 5 bases, the J end by 5 bases, with 13 bases between. The germline V gene encodes CDR1 SGHTS and CDR2 YDEGEE. CDR3 in amino acids: CASSIPGRETQYF. CDR3 in DNA: TGTGCCAGCAGTATACCTGGGCGGGAGACCCAGTACTTC.

The chain recombines TRBV27 with TRBJ2-7; D is possibly TRBD1 (6 bases). The V gene's germline CDR1 is MNHEY and CDR2 SMNVEV (reference sequence). The CDR3 contains 13 residues. V lost 5 bases, J lost 7 bases, and 15 bases lay in between. CDR3 residues: CASSTQGLREQYF. In DNA form, the CDR3 reads TGTGCCAGCAGTACGCAGGGGCTAAGGGAGCAGTACTTC.

The sample holds many counts of this clonotype. V gene TRBV9 combines with J gene TRBJ1-2, with unresolved D. V was cut by 3 bases and J by 0 bases, with 6 bases left in between. In germline, CDR1 is SGDLS, CDR2 YYNGEE. The CDR3 extends over 13 amino acids. CDR3 nucleotides: TGTGCCAGCAGCGCGGGTACTAACTATGGCTACACCTTC. Its translation: CASSAGTNYGYTF.